Listed below are T cell receptor beta chains from one sample, sequenced in a study of blood T cell repertoires in COVID-19. Sequenced by immunoSEQ multiplex PCR; TCRdb stores in-frame clones only, minus some. The sample contains fewer than 450,000 clones, roughly 88% of which appear only once. Input material: peripheral blood. Source of these receptors: a woman in her forties or fifties with COVID-19, enrolled during active disease. Each CDR3 is given with its conserved first and last residue. A D gene is named only where the DNA matches it firmly. Clone sizes are given selectively: once, few, many, or a class where the clone is expanded.

CDR3 DNA: TGTGCCAGCTCACCGGGGACAGGCTCCTACGAGCAGTACTTC; CDR3 protein: CASSPGTGSYEQYF; V gene: TRBV18; D gene: TRBD1; J gene: TRBJ2-7; clone size: once
CDR3 DNA: TGTGCCATCAGTGAGGATCAGGTCGACAATACGCAGTATTTT; CDR3 protein: CAISEDQVDNTQYF; V gene: TRBV10-3; D gene: NA; J gene: TRBJ2-3; clone size: NA
CDR3 DNA: TGTGCCAGCAGTTACTCGACAGGGGTATTGGGGCAGTATTTT; CDR3 protein: CASSYSTGVLGQYF; V gene: TRBV6-5; D gene: TRBD1; J gene: TRBJ2-3; clone size: NA
CDR3 DNA: TGCGCCAGCAGTGAATCGTCAGGAAGAAAGCAGCCCCAGCATTTT; CDR3 protein: CASSESSGRKQPQHF; V gene: TRBV10-2; D gene: NA; J gene: TRBJ1-5; clone size: NA
CDR3 DNA: TGTGCCAGCAGTGAAGATGGGCTAGCGGGGAGGAATGAGCAGTTCTTC; CDR3 protein: CASSEDGLAGRNEQFF; V gene: TRBV2; D gene: TRBD2; J gene: TRBJ2-1; clone size: few
CDR3 DNA: TGTGCCATACGAGGGGGCACGACAGATACGCAGTATTTT; CDR3 protein: CAIRGGTTDTQYF; V gene: TRBV3-1/TRBV3-2; D gene: TRBD1; J gene: TRBJ2-3; clone size: NA
CDR3 DNA: TGTGCCAGCAGCCCCGGAACCTCGGACTTCTCCTACGAGCAGTACTTC; CDR3 protein: CASSPGTSDFSYEQYF; V gene: TRBV4-2; D gene: NA; J gene: TRBJ2-7; clone size: NA
CDR3 DNA: TGTGCCAGCAGCCCTGCCGGCTCCGGGACAAGGGCTTTCTTT; CDR3 protein: CASSPAGSGTRAFF; V gene: TRBV7-2; D gene: NA; J gene: TRBJ1-1; clone size: NA
CDR3 DNA: TGTGCCAGCAGTTACGGAGCGAACTCTGGAAACACCATATATTTT; CDR3 protein: CASSYGANSGNTIYF; V gene: TRBV6-5; D gene: NA; J gene: TRBJ1-3; clone size: NA
CDR3 DNA: TGTGCCAGCAGTTTAGTCAGGGGGCGTTCAGCCACCTTC; CDR3 protein: CASSLVRGRSATF; V gene: TRBV27; D gene: TRBD1; J gene: TRBJ1-2; clone size: NA
CDR3 DNA: TGTGCCAGCAGCTTAATTGGCAGCGGGGAGCTGTTTTTT; CDR3 protein: CASSLIGSGELFF; V gene: TRBV7-3; D gene: NA; J gene: TRBJ2-2; clone size: NA
CDR3 DNA: TGTGCCTGGAGTGGGAGTTCCGAAGCTTTCTTT; CDR3 protein: CAWSGSSEAFF; V gene: TRBV30; D gene: NA; J gene: TRBJ1-1; clone size: NA
CDR3 DNA: TGCGCCAGCAGGAAAGACAGTTCTTTCTATGGCTACACCTTC; CDR3 protein: CASRKDSSFYGYTF; V gene: TRBV23-1; D gene: NA; J gene: TRBJ1-2; clone size: NA
CDR3 DNA: TGTGCCTGGACTAACGGGGGGGCAGGGAATGAGCAGTTCTTC; CDR3 protein: CAWTNGGAGNEQFF; V gene: TRBV30; D gene: TRBD2; J gene: TRBJ2-1; clone size: NA
CDR3 DNA: TGTGCCTGGAGTGTAGGAGTGAGGGGGAAGAATGAAAAACTGTTTTTT; CDR3 protein: CAWSVGVRGKNEKLFF; V gene: TRBV30; D gene: NA; J gene: TRBJ1-4; clone size: NA
CDR3 DNA: TGTGCCAGCAGTTTAGCGGGGTACACAGATACGCAGTATTTT; CDR3 protein: CASSLAGYTDTQYF; V gene: TRBV9; D gene: TRBD2; J gene: TRBJ2-3; clone size: once
CDR3 DNA: TGCAGCGCCAGAAGAGGGAACACAGATACGCAGTATTTT; CDR3 protein: CSARRGNTDTQYF; V gene: TRBV29-1; D gene: NA; J gene: TRBJ2-3; clone size: few
CDR3 DNA: TGTGCCAGCAGCGAGACGGCCCGCGAAGGCGGCTACACCTTC; CDR3 protein: CASSETAREGGYTF; V gene: TRBV19; D gene: NA; J gene: TRBJ1-2; clone size: NA
CDR3 DNA: TGTGCCAGTTCTTTTGGGCGGGGGACGTACAATGAGCAGTTCTTC; CDR3 protein: CASSFGRGTYNEQFF; V gene: TRBV19; D gene: TRBD2; J gene: TRBJ2-1; clone size: NA
CDR3 DNA: TGTGCCAGCAGCACGTGGACAGGGGAATCACCCCTCCACTTT; CDR3 protein: CASSTWTGESPLHF; V gene: TRBV7-9; D gene: TRBD1; J gene: TRBJ1-6; clone size: NA
CDR3 DNA: TGTGCCAGCAGCCAAGGACTTGGAAACACCATATATTTT; CDR3 protein: CASSQGLGNTIYF; V gene: TRBV14; D gene: NA; J gene: TRBJ1-3; clone size: few
CDR3 DNA: TGTGCCAGCAGCCCCTCTATGGACACACCCTACGAGCAGTACTTC; CDR3 protein: CASSPSMDTPYEQYF; V gene: TRBV9; D gene: NA; J gene: TRBJ2-7; clone size: NA